A selection of T cell receptor beta chains follows, all from one sample in a study of T-cell reconstitution after alpha-beta-depleted transplantation in children. TCRdb itself ran the PCR reads through MiXCR, one entry per CDR3 protein. The sample yields fewer than 550,000 distinct CDR3 sequences, under 12% seen once. The material sequenced was PBMCs, taken before TCRalphabeta/CD19-depleted stem cell transplant. Receptor source: a child aged 2 to 10 with inherited bone marrow failure, due to receive a stem cell transplant. Both conserved end residues are part of each CDR3. The D gene is left open where the match is weak. Size values are once, few and many counts, or a class for expanded clones, and some rows have none.

abundance	d_gene	v_gene	j_gene	CDR3aa	CDR3nt
many	NA	TRBV12-3/TRBV12-4	TRBJ1-1	CASSPMGNTEAFF	TGTGCCAGCAGCCCTATGGGGAACACTGAAGCTTTCTTT
many	NA	TRBV27	TRBJ2-2	CASSKQGTGELFF	TGTGCCAGCAGTAAGCAGGGAACCGGGGAGCTGTTTTTT
few	TRBD2	TRBV19	TRBJ2-2	CASSSRTSGYTGELFF	TGTGCCAGTAGTTCGCGGACTAGCGGCTACACCGGGGAGCTGTTTTTT
many	TRBD2	TRBV7-2	TRBJ2-3	CASSSQPGLAHTDTQYF	TGTGCCAGCAGCTCACAGCCCGGACTAGCGCACACAGATACGCAGTATTTT
many	NA	TRBV4-1	TRBJ2-7	CASSPTVDRSYEQYF	TGCGCCAGCAGCCCTACCGTGGACCGATCCTACGAGCAGTACTTC
many	NA	TRBV6-5	TRBJ2-2	CASSYISGANTGELFF	TGTGCCAGCAGTTACATTTCGGGGGCGAACACCGGGGAGCTGTTTTTT
NA	TRBD1	TRBV3-1	TRBJ1-2	CASSQWNRGTTNYGYTF	TGTGCCAGCAGCCAATGGAACAGGGGCACGACTAACTATGGCTACACCTTC
many	NA	TRBV4-1	TRBJ2-7	CASSQNQWGRGDGGYEQYF	TGCGCCAGCAGCCAGAATCAATGGGGACGGGGAGACGGGGGCTACGAGCAGTACTTC
many	NA	TRBV7-9	TRBJ2-6	CASSRDQLGANVLTF	TGTGCCAGCAGTCGAGACCAACTCGGGGCCAACGTCCTGACTTTC
NA	NA	TRBV30	TRBJ1-2	CAWSGLDMISTGYTF	TGTGCCTGGAGTGGACTAGACATGATTTCTACTGGCTACACCTTC
NA	TRBD2	TRBV7-8	TRBJ2-1	CASSPGTSLPNEQFF	TGTGCCAGCAGCCCCGGGACTAGCCTTCCAAATGAGCAGTTCTTC
many	TRBD1	TRBV7-9	TRBJ2-7	CASSDSRDSSYEQYF	TGTGCCAGCAGCGACTCCCGGGACAGCTCCTACGAGCAGTACTTC
many	NA	TRBV12-3/TRBV12-4	TRBJ2-7	CASRSSFRSYEQYF	TGTGCCAGCAGATCCTCATTCCGCTCCTACGAGCAGTACTTC
few	NA	TRBV7-9	TRBJ2-6	CAIGSSGANVLTF	TGTGCCATCGGGAGCTCTGGGGCCAACGTCCTGACTTTC
few	NA	TRBV23-1	TRBJ2-5	CASSQTTGDAGDQETQYF	TGCGCCAGCAGTCAGACGACAGGGGACGCGGGGGACCAAGAGACCCAGTACTTC
NA	TRBD1	TRBV20-1	TRBJ1-1	CSARAPGQGVRTFF	TGCAGTGCTAGAGCCCCGGGACAGGGTGTGAGAACTTTCTTT
few	TRBD1	TRBV7-2	TRBJ2-7	CASRPSNRDRVVSSYEQYF	TGTGCCAGCAGGCCATCGAACCGGGACAGGGTTGTTAGCTCCTACGAGCAGTACTTC
many	TRBD1	TRBV12-3/TRBV12-4	TRBJ1-1	CASSRGLMNTEAFF	TGTGCCAGCAGCAGGGGGCTAATGAACACTGAAGCTTTCTTT
many	TRBD1	TRBV27	TRBJ2-3	CASSLYTGGADTQYF	TGTGCCAGCAGTTTATACACAGGGGGCGCAGATACGCAGTATTTT
many	TRBD2	TRBV3-1	TRBJ2-3	CASSPASGNPNTDTQYF	TGTGCCAGCAGTCCAGCTAGCGGGAACCCTAACACAGATACGCAGTATTTT
few	NA	TRBV7-2	TRBJ1-3	CASSLAPGARSGNTIYF	TGTGCCAGCAGCTTAGCCCCGGGGGCCCGCTCTGGAAACACCATATATTTT
NA	TRBD2	TRBV7-7	TRBJ2-3	CASSSGREGRPDTQYF	TGTGCCAGCAGCTCCGGGCGGGAGGGCCGCCCAGATACGCAGTATTTT
many	NA	TRBV6-2/TRBV6-3	TRBJ1-5	CASNWRQGVRPQHF	TGTGCCAGCAATTGGCGCCAGGGCGTCCGGCCCCAGCATTTT
NA	NA	TRBV19	TRBJ1-1	CASSIGAVNTEAFF	TGTGCCAGTAGTATAGGGGCGGTGAACACTGAAGCTTTCTTT
many	TRBD2	TRBV4-3	TRBJ2-7	CASSQEPPGGSFEQYF	TGCGCCAGCAGCCAAGAGCCTCCTGGCGGGAGTTTCGAGCAGTACTTC
many	NA	TRBV5-5	TRBJ2-3	CASSWGLADTQYF	TGTGCCAGCAGCTGGGGGTTGGCAGATACGCAGTATTTT
NA	NA	TRBV6-1	TRBJ1-3	CASSAYGSSGNTIYF	TGTGCCAGCAGTGCCTACGGGAGCTCTGGAAACACCATATATTTT
many	NA	TRBV12-3/TRBV12-4	TRBJ2-1	CASANDLFNFF	TGTGCCAGCGCGAACGACCTGTTTAACTTCTTC
many	NA	TRBV27	TRBJ1-5	CASSPTTESNQPQHF	TGTGCCAGCAGCCCTACTACAGAGAGCAATCAGCCCCAGCATTTT
many	NA	TRBV29-1	TRBJ2-7	CSVSEPGRSYEQYF	TGCAGCGTTTCTGAGCCAGGGCGCTCCTACGAGCAGTACTTC
NA	TRBD1	TRBV7-9	TRBJ1-1	CASSLEFRGHPEAFF	TGTGCCAGCAGCTTAGAGTTTAGGGGGCATCCTGAAGCTTTCTTT
many	TRBD1	TRBV5-1	TRBJ1-4	CASSTGGAATNEKLFF	TGCGCCAGCAGCACAGGGGGCGCCGCAACTAATGAAAAACTGTTTTTT
few	TRBD2	TRBV19	TRBJ2-1	CASSSGSPEQFF	TGTGCCAGTTCTAGCGGGAGCCCTGAGCAGTTCTTC
many	TRBD1	TRBV5-1	TRBJ1-1	CASSLAGQQNTEAFF	TGCGCCAGCAGCTTGGCGGGACAGCAGAACACTGAAGCTTTCTTT
NA	TRBD1	TRBV28	TRBJ1-5	CASSPGFFGTGFMEPQHF	TGTGCCAGCAGCCCGGGATTTTTCGGGACAGGGTTTATGGAGCCCCAGCATTTT
NA	NA	TRBV27	TRBJ2-1	CASTLTGGVGYNEQFF	TGTGCCAGCACTTTAACCGGGGGAGTGGGGTACAATGAGCAGTTCTTC
NA	NA	TRBV7-2	TRBJ2-4	CASSLDRSPGDIQYF	TGTGCCAGCAGCTTAGACAGATCTCCGGGTGACATTCAGTACTTC
many	NA	TRBV9	TRBJ2-3	CASSVGGAGGDTQYF	TGTGCCAGCAGCGTAGGAGGGGCAGGTGGAGATACGCAGTATTTT
few	TRBD2	TRBV6-5	TRBJ2-2	CASRGLAGGSGPGELFF	TGTGCCAGCAGAGGGCTAGCGGGAGGGTCTGGACCCGGGGAGCTGTTTTTT
many	TRBD2	TRBV20-1	TRBJ2-3	CSATSHTSGSTDTQYF	TGCAGTGCTACCTCCCATACTAGCGGAAGCACAGATACGCAGTATTTT
few	NA	TRBV5-5	TRBJ1-2	CASSLDGAYGYTF	TGTGCCAGCAGCTTGGACGGAGCTTATGGCTACACCTTC
NA	TRBD1	TRBV6-1	TRBJ1-2	CASKLGQGIHGYTF	TGTGCCAGCAAACTGGGACAGGGGATCCATGGCTACACCTTC
NA	NA	TRBV20-1	TRBJ2-1	CSARGEGLPNLANSYNEQFF	TGCAGTGCTAGGGGAGAGGGACTCCCCAACTTAGCCAACTCCTACAATGAGCAGTTCTTC
many	TRBD2	TRBV12-3/TRBV12-4	TRBJ2-7	CASRLAGGPYEQYF	TGTGCCAGCAGGCTAGCGGGAGGGCCCTACGAGCAGTACTTC
few	NA	TRBV11-2	TRBJ2-1	CASSLSGRDYNEQFF	TGTGCCAGCAGCCTCTCGGGTCGAGATTACAATGAGCAGTTCTTC